This TCR beta chain was documented in a study of T cells in Graves' hyperthyroidism and ophthalmopathy. Study background: Sampling of peripheral blood happened at initial diagnosis, prior to any treatment. Study findings and constraints: Blood also carried most thyroid clonotypes expanded above 0.001.

This clonotype was observed a handful of times. Its antigen is unknown. RNA transcripts served as the template for amplifying TCR beta CDR3 regions. With the HTBI primer set, the TCR CDR3 went through a first round of RT-PCR. A single record per CDR3 protein comes from TCRdb applying MiXCR to the multiplex PCR reads. The data hold 300,000 to 350,000 distinct CDR3 sequences, with around 13% observed a single time. Trimming removed 2 bases at V and 6 bases at J, with 12 bases between. This CDR3 contains 14 residues. Among the patients, aged 18 to 65, hyperthyroidism was newly diagnosed and had lasted under 2 months.

The chain joins TRBV12-3 or TRBV12-4 to TRBJ2-3, with a tentative D call TRBD2 (6 bases). The sequence was collected from a woman aged 25 to 39 with Graves' hyperthyroidism. Source material: blood. CDR3 sequence reads: CASSLPQLADTQYF. CDR3 nucleotide sequence: TGTGCCAGCAGTTTACCCCAACTAGCCGATACGCAGTATTTT.